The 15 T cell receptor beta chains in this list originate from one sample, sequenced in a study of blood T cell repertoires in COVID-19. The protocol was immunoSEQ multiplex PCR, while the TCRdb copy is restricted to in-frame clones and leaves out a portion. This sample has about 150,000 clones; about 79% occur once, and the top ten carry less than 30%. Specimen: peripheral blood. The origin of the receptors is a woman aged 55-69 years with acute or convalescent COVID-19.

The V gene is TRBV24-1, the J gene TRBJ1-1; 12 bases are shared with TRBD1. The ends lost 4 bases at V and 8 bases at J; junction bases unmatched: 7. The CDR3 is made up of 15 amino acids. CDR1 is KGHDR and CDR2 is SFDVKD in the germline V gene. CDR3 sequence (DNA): TGTGCCACCAGTGAGTCCGGGACAGGGGGCAGGGAAGCTTTCTTT. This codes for CATSESGTGGREAFF.

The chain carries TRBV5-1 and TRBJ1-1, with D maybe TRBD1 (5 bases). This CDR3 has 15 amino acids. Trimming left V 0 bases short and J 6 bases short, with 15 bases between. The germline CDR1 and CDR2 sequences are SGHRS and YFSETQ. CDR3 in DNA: TGCGCCAGCAGCTTGGCGGGACTCCCTGGGGCTGAAGCTTTCTTT. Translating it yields CASSLAGLPGAEAFF.

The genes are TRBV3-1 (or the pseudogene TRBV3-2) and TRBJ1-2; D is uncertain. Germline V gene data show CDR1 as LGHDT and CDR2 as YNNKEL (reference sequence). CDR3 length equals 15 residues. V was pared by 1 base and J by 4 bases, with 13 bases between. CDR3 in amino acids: CASSQGPGSGYGYTF. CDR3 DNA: TGTGCCAGCAGCCAAGGTCCGGGGTCGGGCTATGGCTACACCTTC.

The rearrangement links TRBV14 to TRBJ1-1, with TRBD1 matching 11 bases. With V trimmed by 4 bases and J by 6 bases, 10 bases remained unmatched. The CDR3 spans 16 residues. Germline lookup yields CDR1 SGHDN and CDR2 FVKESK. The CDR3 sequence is CASSPKLGQGEPEAFF. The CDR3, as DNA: TGTGCCAGCAGCCCCAAGCTGGGACAGGGGGAACCTGAAGCTTTCTTT.

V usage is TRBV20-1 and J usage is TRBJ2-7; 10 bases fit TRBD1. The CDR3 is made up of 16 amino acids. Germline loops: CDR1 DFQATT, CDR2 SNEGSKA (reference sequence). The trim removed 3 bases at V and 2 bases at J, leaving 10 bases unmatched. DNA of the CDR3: TGCAGTGCTAGTAACTCCGGGACAGGGGCAACCTACGAGCAGTACGTC. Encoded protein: CSASNSGTGATYEQYV.

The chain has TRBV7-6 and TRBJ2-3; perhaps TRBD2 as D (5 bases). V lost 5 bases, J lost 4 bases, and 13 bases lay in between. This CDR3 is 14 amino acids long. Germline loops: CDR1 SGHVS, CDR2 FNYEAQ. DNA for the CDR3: TGTGCCAGCAGCCGTACCCGGGGAGCAGATACGCAGTATTTT. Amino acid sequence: CASSRTRGADTQYF.

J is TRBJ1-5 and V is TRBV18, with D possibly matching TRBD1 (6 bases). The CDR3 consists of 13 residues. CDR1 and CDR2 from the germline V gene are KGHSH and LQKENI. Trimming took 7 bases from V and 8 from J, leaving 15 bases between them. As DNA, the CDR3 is TGTGCCAGCTTACTCGGGGCAGGGGAGCCCCAGCATTTT. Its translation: CASLLGAGEPQHF.

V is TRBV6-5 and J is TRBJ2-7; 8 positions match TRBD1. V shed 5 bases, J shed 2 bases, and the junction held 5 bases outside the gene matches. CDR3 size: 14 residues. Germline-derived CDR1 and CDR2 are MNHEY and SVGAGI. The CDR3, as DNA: TGTGCCAGCAGTCCCGCAGGGGGCCCCTACGAGCAGTACGTC. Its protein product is CASSPAGGPYEQYV.

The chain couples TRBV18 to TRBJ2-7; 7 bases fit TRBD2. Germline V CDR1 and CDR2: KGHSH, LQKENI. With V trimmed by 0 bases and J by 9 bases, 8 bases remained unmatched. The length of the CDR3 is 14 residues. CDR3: CASSPPAGTLGQYF. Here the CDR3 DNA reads TGTGCCAGCTCACCACCAGCGGGGACTCTGGGGCAGTACTTC.

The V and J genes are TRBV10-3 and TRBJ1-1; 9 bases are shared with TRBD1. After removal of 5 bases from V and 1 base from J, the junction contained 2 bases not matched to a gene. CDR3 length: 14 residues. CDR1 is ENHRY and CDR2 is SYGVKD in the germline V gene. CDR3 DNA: TGTGCCATCAGTACGGGACAGGGGAACACTGAAGCTTTCTTT. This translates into CAISTGQGNTEAFF.

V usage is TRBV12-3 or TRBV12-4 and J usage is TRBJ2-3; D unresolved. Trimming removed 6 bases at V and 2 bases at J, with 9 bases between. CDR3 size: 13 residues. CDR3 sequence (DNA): TGTGCCAGCAGCCCCGTAGTCACAGATACGCAGTATTTT. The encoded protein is CASSPVVTDTQYF.

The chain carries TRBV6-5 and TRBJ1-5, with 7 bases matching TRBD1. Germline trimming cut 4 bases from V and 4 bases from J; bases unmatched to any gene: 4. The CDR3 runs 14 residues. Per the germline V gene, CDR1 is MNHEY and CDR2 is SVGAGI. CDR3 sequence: CASSLAGGNQPQHF. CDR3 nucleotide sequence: TGTGCCAGCAGTTTAGCAGGGGGAAATCAGCCCCAGCATTTT.

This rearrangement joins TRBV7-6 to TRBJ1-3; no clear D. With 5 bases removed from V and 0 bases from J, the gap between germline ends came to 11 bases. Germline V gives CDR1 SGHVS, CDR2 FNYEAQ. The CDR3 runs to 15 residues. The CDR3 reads CASSRGPASGNTIYF. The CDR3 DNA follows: TGTGCCAGCAGCCGTGGGCCAGCCTCTGGAAACACCATATATTTT. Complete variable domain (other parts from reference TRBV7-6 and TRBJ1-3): GAGVSQSPRYKVTKRGQDVALRCDPISGHVSLYWYRQALGQGPEFLTYFNYEAQQDKSGLPNDRFSAERPEGSISTLTIQRTEQRDSAMYRCASSRGPASGNTIYFGEGSWLTVV.

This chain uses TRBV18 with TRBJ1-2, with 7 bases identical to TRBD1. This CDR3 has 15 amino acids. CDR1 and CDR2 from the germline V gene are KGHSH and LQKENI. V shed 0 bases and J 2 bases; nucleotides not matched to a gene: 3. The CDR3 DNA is TGTGCCAGCTCACCACCTTCGGGACAGAACTATGGCTACACCTTC. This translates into CASSPPSGQNYGYTF.

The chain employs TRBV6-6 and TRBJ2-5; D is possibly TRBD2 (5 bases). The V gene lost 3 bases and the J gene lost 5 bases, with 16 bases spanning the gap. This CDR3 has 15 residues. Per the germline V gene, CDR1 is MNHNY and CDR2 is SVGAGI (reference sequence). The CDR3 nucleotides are TGTGCCAGCAGTTATAATCCGGGAATCCGGGAGACCCAGTACTTC. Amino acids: CASSYNPGIRETQYF.